This TCR beta chain was recorded in a study of cytomegalovirus exposure and HLA in healthy donors. Study conclusions and caveats: That first-cohort TCR clusters tended to co-occur in the 90 to 150 validation repertoires was found in a later analysis. Overall, roughly 170 TCR beta chains were annotated as cytomegalovirus-associated.

It was the approximately 120-subject validation cohort, separate from the approximately 670-subject first cohort, to which the donors belonged. Profiling relied on immunoSEQ multiplex PCR, and the TCRdb table lists in-frame clones only, not all of them. This sample has more than 65,000 clones, with around 92% found just once. The V end lost 3 bases, the J end lost 5 bases, and 13 bases lay between the germline ends. Germline CDR1 reads SQVTM; CDR2 reads ANQGSEA. The CDR3 is 13 residues long. As for this clone: Antigen specificity is unknown.

Sequences were obtained from PBMCs. This sequence joins TRBV29-1 and TRBJ1-2; D ambiguous. The TCR comes from a man between 18 and 29 years old in good health and CMV-seronegative. In nucleotides, the CDR3 is TGCAGCGTTGAGAGGGAGGAAAGGTATGGCTACACCTTC. This gives the protein CSVEREERYGYTF.